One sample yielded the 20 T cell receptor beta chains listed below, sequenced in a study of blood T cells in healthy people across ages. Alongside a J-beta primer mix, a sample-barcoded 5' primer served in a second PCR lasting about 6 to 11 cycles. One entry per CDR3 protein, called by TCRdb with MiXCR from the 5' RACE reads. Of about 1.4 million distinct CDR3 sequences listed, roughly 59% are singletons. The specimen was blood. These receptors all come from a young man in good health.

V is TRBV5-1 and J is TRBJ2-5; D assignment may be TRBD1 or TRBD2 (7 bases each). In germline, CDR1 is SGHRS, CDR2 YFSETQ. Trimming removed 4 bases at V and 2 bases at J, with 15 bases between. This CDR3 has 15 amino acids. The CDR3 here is CASSHPRGGQETQYF. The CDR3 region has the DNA TGCGCCAGCAGCCACCCCAGGGGGGGTCAAGAGACCCAGTACTTC.

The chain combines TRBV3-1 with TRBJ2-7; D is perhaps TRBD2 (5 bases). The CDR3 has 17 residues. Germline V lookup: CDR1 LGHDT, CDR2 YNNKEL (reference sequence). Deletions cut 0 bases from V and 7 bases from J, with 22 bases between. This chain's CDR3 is CASSQDASGGSYNEQYF. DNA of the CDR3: TGTGCCAGCAGCCAAGACGCCAGTGGCGGGTCCTACAATGAGCAGTACTTC.

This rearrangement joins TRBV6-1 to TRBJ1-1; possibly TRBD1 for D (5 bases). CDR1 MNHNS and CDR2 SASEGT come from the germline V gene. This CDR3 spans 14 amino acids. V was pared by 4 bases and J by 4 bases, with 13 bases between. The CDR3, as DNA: TGTGCCAGCAGTGCAACCAGGGAGGGCACTGAAGCTTTCTTT. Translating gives CASSATREGTEAFF.

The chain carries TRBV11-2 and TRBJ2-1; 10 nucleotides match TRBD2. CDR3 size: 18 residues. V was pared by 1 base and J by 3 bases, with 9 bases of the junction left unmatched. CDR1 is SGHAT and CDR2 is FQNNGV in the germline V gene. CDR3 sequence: CASSLGPTSGNVYNEQFF. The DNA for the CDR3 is TGTGCCAGCAGCTTAGGCCCCACTAGCGGGAATGTCTACAATGAGCAGTTCTTC.

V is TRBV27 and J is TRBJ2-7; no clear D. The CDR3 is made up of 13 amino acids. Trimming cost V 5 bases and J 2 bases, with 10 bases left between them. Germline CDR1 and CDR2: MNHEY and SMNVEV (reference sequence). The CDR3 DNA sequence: TGTGCCAGCAGTCCACGCCCCCCCTACGAGCAGTACTTC. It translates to CASSPRPPYEQYF.

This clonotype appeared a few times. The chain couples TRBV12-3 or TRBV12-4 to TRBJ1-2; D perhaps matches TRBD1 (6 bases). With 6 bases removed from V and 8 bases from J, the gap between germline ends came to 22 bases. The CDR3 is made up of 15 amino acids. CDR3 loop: CASSLSGRQAYGYTF. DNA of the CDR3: TGTGCCAGCAGCCTTAGCGGGAGACAGGCCTACGGCTACACCTTC.

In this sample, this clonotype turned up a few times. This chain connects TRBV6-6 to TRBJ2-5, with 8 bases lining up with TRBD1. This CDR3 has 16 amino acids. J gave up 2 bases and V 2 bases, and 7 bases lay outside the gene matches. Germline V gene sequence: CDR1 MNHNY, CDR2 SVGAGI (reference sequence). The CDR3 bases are TGTGCCAGCAGTTACCCGGACAGGGCCGGTCAAGAGACCCAGTACTTC. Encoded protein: CASSYPDRAGQETQYF.

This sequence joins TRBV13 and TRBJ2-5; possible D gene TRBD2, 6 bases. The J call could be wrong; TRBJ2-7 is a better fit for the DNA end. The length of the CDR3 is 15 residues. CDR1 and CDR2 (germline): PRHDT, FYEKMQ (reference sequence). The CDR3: CASRGTGEGSYEQYF. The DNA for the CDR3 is TGTGCCAGCAGGGGGACGGGAGAGGGCTCCTACGAGCAGTACTTC.

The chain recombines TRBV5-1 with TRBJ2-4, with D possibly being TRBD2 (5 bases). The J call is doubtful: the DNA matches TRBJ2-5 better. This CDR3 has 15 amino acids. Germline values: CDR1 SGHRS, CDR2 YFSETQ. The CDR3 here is CASSLFQRGQETQYF. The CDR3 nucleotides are TGCGCCAGCAGCTTGTTTCAACGAGGGCAAGAGACCCAGTACTTC.

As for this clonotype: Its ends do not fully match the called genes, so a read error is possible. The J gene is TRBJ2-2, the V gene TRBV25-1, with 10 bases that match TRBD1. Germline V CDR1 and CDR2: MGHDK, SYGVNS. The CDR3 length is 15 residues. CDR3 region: CTSSPGTGEAGELFF. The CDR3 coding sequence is TGTACCAGCAGTCCGGGGACAGGGGAAGCCGGGGAGCTGTTTTTT. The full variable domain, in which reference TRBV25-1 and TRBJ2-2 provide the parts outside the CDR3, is EADIYQTPRYLVIGTGKKITLECSQTMGHDKMYWYQQDPGMELHLIHYSYGVNSTEKGDLSSESTVSRIRTEHFPLTLESARPSHTSQYLCTSSPGTGEAGELFFGEGSRLTVL.

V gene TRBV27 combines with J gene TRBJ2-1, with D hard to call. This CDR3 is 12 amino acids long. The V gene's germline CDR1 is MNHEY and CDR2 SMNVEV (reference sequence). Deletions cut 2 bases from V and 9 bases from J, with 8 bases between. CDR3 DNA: TGTGCCAGCAGTTTAAGCTGGGGTGAGCAGTTCTTC. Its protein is CASSLSWGEQFF.

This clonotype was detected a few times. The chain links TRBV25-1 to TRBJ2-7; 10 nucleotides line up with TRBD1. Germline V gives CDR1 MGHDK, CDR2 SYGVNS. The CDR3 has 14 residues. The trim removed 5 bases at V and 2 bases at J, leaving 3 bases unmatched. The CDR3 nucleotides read TGTGCCAGCAGTATCGACAGGGGGCCCTACGAGCAGTACTTC. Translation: CASSIDRGPYEQYF.

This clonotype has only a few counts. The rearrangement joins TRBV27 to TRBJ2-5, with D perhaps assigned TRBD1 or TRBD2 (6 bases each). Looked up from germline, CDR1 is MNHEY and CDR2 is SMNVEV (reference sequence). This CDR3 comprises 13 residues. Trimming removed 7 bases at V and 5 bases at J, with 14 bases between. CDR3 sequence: CASKGTGRETQYF. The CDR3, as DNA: TGTGCCAGCAAGGGAACAGGGAGGGAGACCCAGTACTTC.

The CDR3 bases are TGTGCCAGCAGCCAAGCAGGTTTTAGCGGGAGTTTCTACGAGCAGTACTTC. It codes for CASSQAGFSGSFYEQYF. The rearrangement uses TRBV14 and TRBJ2-4; 9 nucleotides agree with TRBD2. The J call may be wrong; the DNA end is better matched by TRBJ2-7. Per germline, CDR1 SGHDN and CDR2 FVKESK. CDR3 size: 17 residues.

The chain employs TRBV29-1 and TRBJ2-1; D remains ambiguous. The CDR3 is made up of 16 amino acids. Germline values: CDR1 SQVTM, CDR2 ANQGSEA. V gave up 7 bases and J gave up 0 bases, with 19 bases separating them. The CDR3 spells CSGIGRSASSYNEQFF. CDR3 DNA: TGCAGCGGGATAGGAAGGAGCGCTAGCTCCTACAATGAGCAGTTCTTC.

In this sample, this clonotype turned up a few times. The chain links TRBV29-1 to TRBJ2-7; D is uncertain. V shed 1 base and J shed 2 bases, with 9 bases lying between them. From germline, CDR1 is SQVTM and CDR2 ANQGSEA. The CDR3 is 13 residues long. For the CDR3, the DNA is TGCAGCGTTGAAGTAGGTCGGACCTACGAGCAGTACTTC. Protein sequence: CSVEVGRTYEQYF.

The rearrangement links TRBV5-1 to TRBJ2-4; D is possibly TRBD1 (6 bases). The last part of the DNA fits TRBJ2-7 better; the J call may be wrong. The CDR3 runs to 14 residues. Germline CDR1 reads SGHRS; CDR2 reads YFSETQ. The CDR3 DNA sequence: TGCGCCAGCAGAGGACAGACAGACTCATACGAGCAGTACTTC. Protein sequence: CASRGQTDSYEQYF.

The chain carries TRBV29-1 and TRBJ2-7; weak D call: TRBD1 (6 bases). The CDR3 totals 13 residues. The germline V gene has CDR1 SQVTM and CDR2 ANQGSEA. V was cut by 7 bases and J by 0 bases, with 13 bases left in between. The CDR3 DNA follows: TGCAGCGCTGAGACAGGAACCTCCTACGAGCAGTACTTC. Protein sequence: CSAETGTSYEQYF.

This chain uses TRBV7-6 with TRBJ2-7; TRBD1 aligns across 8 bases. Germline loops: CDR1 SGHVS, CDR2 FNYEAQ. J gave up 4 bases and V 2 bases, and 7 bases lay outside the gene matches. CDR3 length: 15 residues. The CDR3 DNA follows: TGTGCCAGCAGCTTATTTCCAGGGGGCGGGTACGAGCAGTACTTC. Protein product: CASSLFPGGGYEQYF. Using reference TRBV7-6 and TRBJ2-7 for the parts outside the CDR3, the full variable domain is GAGVSQSPRYKVTKRGQDVALRCDPISGHVSLYWYRQALGQGPEFLTYFNYEAQQDKSGLPNDRFSAERPEGSISTLTIQRTEQRDSAMYRCASSLFPGGGYEQYFGPGTRLTVT.

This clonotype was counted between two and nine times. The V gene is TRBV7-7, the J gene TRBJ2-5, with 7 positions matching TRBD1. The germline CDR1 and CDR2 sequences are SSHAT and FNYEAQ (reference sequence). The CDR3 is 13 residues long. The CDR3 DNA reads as TGTGCTAGCCAGGGGGACAGTCAAGAGACCCAGTACTTC. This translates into CASQGDSQETQYF.